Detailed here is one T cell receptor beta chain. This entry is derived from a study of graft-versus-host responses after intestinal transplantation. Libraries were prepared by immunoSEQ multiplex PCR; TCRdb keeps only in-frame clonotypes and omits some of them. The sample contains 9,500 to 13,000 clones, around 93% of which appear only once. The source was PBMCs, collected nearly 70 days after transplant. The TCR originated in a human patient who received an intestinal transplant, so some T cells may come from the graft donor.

The CDR3 loop is CASSYLGPNSPLHF. CDR3 DNA sequence: TGTGCCAGCAGCTACCTGGGGCCGAATTCACCCCTCCACTTT. The V call is TRBV7-9, the J call TRBJ1-6; weak D call: TRBD1 (5 bases). This CDR3 comprises 14 residues. Trimming pared 4 bases from V and 7 bases from J, leaving 11 bases between. In germline, CDR1 is SEHNR, CDR2 FQNEAQ (reference sequence).